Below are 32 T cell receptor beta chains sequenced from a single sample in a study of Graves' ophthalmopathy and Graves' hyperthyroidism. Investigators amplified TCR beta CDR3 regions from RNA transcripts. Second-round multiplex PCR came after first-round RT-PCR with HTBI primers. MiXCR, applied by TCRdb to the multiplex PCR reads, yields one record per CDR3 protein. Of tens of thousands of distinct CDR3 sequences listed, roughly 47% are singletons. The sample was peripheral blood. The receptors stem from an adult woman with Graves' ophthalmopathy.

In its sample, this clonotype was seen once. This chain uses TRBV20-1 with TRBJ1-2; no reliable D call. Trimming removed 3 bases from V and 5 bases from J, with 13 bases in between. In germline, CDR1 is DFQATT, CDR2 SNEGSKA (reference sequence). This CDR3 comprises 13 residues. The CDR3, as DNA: TGCAGTGCTAGCGGGATTAATTATTATGGCTACACCTTC. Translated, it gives CSASGINYYGYTF.

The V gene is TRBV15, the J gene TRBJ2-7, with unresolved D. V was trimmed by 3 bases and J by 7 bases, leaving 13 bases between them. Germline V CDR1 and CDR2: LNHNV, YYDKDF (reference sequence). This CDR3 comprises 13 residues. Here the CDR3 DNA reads TGTGCCACCAGCAGCTTAGGGAATTATGAGCAGTACTTC. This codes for CATSSLGNYEQYF.

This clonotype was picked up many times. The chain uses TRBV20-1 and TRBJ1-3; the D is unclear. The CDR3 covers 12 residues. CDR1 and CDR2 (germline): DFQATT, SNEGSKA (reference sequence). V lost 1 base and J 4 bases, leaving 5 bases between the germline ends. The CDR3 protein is CSARGAGNTIYF. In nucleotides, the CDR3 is TGCAGTGCTAGAGGGGCCGGAAACACCATATATTTT.

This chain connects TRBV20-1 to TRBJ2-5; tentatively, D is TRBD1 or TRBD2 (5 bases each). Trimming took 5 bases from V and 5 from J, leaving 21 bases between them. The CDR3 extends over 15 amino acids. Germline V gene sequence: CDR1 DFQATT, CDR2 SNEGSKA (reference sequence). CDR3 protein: CSAYRVGELKETQYF. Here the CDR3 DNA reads TGCAGTGCTTACCGCGTGGGGGAGTTAAAGGAGACCCAGTACTTC.

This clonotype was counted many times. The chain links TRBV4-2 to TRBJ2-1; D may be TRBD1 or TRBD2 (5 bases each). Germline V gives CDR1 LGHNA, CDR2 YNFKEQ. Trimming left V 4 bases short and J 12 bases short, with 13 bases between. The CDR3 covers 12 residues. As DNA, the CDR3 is TGTGCCAGCAGCCTGACGGATGGGGGGCAGTTCTTC. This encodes CASSLTDGGQFF.

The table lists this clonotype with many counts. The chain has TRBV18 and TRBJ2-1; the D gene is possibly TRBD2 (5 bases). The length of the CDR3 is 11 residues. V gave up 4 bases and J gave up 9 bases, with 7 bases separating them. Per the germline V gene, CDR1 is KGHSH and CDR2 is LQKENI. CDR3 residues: CASSRGGEQFF. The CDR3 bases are TGTGCCAGCTCACGCGGAGGTGAGCAGTTCTTC.

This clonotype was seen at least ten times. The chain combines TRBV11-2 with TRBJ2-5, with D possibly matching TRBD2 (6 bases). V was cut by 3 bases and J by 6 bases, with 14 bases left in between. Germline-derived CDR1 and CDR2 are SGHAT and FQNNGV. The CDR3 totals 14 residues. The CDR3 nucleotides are TGTGCCAGCAGCTTCGGGGTTGGGGGGAAGACCCAGTACTTC. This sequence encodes CASSFGVGGKTQYF.

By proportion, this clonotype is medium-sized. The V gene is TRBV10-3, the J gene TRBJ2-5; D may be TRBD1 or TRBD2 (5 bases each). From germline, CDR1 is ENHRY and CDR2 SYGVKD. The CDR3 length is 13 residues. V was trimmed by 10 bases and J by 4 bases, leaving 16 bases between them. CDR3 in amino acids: CASEGRPGETQYF. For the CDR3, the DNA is TGTGCCAGTGAGGGACGACCGGGAGAGACCCAGTACTTC.

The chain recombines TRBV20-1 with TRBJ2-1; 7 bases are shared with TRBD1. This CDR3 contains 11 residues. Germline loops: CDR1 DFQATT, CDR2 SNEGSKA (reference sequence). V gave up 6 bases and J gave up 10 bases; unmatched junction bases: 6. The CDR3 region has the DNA TGCAGTGCCATGGGCAGGGGGGAGCAGTTCTTC. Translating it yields CSAMGRGEQFF.

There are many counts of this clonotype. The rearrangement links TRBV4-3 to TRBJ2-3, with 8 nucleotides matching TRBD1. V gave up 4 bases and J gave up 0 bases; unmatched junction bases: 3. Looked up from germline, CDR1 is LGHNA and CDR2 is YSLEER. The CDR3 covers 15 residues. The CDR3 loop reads CASSPRQGSTDTQYF. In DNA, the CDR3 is TGCGCCAGCAGCCCCCGACAGGGGAGCACAGATACGCAGTATTTT.

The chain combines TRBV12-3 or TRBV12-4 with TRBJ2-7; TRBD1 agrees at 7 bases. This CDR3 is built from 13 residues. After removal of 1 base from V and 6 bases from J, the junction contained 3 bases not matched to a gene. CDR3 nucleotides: TGTGCCAGCAGTTTAGGGACAGGCACCGAGCAGTACGTC. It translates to CASSLGTGTEQYV.

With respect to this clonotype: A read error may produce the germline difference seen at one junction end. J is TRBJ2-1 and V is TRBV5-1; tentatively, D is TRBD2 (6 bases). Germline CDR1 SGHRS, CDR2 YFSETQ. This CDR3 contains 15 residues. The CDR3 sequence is CASILVAAPGNEQFF. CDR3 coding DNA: TGTGCCAGCATCTTGGTAGCGGCCCCTGGGAATGAGCAGTTCTTC.

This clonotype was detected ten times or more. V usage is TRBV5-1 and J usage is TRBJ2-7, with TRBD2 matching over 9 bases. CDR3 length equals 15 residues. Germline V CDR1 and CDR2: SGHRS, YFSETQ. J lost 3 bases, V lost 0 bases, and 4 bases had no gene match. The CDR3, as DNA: TGCGCCAGCAGCTTGGATTCTAGCGGGGTCTACGAGCAGTACTTC. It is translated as CASSLDSSGVYEQYF.

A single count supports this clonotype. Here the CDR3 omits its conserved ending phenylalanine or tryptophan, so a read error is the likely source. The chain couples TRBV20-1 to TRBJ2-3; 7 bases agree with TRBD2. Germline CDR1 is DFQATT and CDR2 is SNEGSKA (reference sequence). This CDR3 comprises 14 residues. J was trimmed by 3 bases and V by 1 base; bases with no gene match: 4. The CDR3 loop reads CSARGGGWTDTQYL. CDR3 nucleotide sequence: TGCAGTGCTAGAGGGGGGGGGTGGACAGATACGCAGTATTTG.

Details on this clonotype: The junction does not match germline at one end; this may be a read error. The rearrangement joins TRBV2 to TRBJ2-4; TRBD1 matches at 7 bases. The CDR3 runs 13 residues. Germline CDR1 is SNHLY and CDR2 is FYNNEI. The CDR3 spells CANNRGQQNIQHF. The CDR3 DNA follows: TGTGCCAACAATAGGGGACAGCAAAACATTCAGCACTTC.

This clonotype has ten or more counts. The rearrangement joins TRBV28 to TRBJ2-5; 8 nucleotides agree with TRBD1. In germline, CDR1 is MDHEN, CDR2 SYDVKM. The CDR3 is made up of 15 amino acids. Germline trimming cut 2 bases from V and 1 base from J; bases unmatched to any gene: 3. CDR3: CASSLGTGLQETQYF. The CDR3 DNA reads TGTGCCAGCAGTTTAGGGACAGGACTCCAAGAGACCCAGTACTTC.

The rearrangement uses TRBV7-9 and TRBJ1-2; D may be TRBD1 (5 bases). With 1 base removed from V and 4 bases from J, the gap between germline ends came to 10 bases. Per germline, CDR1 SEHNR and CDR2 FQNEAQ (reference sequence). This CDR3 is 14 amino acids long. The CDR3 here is CASSLGDSTYGYTF. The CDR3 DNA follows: TGTGCCAGCAGCTTAGGCGACAGTACCTATGGCTACACCTTC.

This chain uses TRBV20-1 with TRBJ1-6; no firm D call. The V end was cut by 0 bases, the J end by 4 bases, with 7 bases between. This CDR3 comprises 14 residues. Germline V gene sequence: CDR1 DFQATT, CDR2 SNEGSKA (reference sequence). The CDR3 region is CSARERYYNSPLHF. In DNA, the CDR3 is TGCAGTGCTAGAGAAAGGTATTATAATTCACCCCTCCACTTT.

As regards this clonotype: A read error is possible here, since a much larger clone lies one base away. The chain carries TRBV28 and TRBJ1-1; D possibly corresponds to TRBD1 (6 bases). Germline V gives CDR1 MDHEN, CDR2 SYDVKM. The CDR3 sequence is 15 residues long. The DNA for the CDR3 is TGTGCCGGCAGTATCCCCGACAGGATTAACACTGAAGCTTTCTTT. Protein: CAGSIPDRINTEAFF.

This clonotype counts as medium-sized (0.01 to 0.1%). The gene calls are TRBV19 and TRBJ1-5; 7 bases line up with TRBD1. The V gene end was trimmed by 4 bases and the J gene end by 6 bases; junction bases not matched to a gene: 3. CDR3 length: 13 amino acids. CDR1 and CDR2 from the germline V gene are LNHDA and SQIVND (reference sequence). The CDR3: CASSTDRVQPQHF. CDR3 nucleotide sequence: TGTGCCAGTAGTACTGACAGGGTTCAGCCCCAGCATTTT.

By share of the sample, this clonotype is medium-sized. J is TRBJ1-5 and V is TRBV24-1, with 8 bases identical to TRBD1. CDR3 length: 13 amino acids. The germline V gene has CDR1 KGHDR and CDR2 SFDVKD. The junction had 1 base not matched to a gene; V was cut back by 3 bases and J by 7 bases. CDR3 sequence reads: CATSDHRGQPQHF. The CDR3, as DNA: TGTGCCACCAGTGATCACAGGGGGCAGCCCCAGCATTTT.

CDR3 sequence reads: CASSDSQGYTF. In nucleotides, the CDR3 is TGTGCCAGCAGTGACTCGCAGGGCTACACCTTC. The chain is built from TRBV6-4 and TRBJ1-2; the D is unclear. The CDR3 extends over 11 amino acids. V was shortened by 0 bases and J by 8 bases, with 4 bases between the two germline ends. From germline, CDR1 is MRHNA and CDR2 SNTAGT.

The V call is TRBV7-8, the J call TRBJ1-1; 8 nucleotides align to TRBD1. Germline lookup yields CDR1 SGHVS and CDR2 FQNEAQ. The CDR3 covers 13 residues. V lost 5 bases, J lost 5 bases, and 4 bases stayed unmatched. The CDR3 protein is CASSPRGRTEAFF. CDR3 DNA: TGTGCCAGCAGCCCCAGGGGGCGAACTGAAGCTTTCTTT.

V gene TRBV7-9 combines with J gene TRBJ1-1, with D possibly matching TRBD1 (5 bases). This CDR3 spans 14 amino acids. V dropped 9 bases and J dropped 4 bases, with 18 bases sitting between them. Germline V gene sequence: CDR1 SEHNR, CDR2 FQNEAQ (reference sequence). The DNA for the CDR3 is TGTGCCAGTCCATGGACTAGCGGGGGCACTGAAGCTTTCTTT. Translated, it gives CASPWTSGGTEAFF.

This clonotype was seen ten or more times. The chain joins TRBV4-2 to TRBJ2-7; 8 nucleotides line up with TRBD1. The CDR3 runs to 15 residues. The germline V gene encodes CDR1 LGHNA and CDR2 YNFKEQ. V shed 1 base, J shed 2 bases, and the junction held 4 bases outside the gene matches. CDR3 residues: CASSQGTGGPYEQYF. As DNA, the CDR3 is TGTGCCAGCAGCCAAGGAACAGGGGGTCCCTACGAGCAGTACTTC.

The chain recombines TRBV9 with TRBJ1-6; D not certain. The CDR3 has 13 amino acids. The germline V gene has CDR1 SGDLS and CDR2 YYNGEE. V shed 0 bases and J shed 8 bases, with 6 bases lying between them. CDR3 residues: CASSVGNDSPLHF. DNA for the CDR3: TGTGCCAGCAGCGTAGGGAACGATTCACCCCTCCACTTT.

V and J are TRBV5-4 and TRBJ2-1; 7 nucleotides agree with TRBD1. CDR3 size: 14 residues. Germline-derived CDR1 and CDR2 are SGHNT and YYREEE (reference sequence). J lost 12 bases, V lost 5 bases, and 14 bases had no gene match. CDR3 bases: TGTGCCAGCAGGACCGGGACAGCAAACAGTGGGCAGTTCTTC. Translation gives CASRTGTANSGQFF.

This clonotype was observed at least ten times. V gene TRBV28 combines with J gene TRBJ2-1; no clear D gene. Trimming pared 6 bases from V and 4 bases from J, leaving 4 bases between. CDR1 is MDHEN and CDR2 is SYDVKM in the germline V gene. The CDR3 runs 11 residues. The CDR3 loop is CASSPYNEQFF. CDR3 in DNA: TGTGCCAGCAGCCCTTACAATGAGCAGTTCTTC.

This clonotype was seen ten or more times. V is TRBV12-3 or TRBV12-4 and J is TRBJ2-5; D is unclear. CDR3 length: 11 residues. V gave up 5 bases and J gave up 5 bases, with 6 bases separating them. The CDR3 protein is CASSEMETQYF. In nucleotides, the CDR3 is TGTGCCAGCAGTGAAATGGAGACCCAGTACTTC.

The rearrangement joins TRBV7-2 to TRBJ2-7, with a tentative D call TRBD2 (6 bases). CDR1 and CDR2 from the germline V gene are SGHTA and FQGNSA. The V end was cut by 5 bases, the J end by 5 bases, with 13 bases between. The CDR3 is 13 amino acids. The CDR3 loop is CASSPLGGDEQYF. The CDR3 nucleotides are TGTGCCAGCAGCCCGCTGGGGGGTGACGAGCAGTACTTC.

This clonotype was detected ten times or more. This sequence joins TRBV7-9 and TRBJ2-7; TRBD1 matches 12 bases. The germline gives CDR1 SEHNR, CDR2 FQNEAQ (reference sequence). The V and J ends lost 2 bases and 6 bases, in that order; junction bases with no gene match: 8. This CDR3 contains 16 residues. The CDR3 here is CASSLYPRDRGREQYF. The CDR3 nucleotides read TGTGCCAGCAGCTTATATCCTCGGGACAGGGGGCGCGAGCAGTACTTC.

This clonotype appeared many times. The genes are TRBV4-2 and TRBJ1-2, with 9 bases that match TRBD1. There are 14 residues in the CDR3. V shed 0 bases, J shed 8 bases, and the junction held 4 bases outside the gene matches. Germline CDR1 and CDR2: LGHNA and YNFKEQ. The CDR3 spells CASSQETGGNGYTF. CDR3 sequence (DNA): TGTGCCAGCAGCCAAGAGACAGGGGGGAACGGCTACACCTTC.